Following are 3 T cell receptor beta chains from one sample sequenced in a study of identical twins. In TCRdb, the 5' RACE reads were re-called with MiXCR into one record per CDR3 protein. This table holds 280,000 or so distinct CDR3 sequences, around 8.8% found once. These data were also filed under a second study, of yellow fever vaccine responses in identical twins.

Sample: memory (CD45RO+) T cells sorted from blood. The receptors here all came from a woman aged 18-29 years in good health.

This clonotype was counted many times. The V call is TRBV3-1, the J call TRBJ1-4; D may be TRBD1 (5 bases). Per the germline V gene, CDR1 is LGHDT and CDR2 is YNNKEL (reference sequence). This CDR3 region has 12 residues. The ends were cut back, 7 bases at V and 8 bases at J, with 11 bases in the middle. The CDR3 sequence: CASKDIGEKLFF. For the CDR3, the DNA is TGTGCCAGCAAGGACATCGGCGAAAAACTGTTTTTT.

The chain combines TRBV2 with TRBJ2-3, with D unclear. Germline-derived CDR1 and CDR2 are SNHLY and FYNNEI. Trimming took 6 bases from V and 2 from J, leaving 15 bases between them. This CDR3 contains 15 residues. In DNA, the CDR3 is TGTGCCAGCAGCCCGGACCTACCCGCCACAGATACGCAGTATTTT. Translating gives CASSPDLPATDTQYF.

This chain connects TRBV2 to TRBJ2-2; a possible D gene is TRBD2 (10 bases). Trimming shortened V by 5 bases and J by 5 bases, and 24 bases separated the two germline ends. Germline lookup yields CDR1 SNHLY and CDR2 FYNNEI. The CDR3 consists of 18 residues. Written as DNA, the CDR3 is TGTGCCAGCAGTTACAGGGGGCTAGCGGGAGTCTCTACCGGGGAGCTGTTTTTT. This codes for CASSYRGLAGVSTGELFF.